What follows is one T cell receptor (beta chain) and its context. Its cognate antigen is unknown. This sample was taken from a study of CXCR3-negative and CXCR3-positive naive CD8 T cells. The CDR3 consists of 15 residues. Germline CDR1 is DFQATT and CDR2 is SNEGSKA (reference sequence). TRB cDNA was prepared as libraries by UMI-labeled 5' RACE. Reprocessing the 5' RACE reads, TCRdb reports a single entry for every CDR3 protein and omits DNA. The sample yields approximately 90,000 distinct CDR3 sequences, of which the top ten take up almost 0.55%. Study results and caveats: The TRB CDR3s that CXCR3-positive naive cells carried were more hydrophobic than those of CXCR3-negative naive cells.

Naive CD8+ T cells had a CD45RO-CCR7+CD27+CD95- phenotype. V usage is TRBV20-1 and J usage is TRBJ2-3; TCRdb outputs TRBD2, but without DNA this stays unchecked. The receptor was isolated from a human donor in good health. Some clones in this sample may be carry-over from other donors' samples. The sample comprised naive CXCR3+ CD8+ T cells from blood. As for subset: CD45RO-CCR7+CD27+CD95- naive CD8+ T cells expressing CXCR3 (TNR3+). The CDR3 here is CSASSGEARGDTQYF.